A single T cell receptor (beta chain) is shown here with its context. This record belongs to a study of blood T cell repertoires in COVID-19. Overall study: Samples taken during acute and convalescent COVID-19 were collected in the United States, Italy and Spain.

Deletions cut 4 bases from V and 0 bases from J, with 14 bases between. There are 16 residues in the CDR3. Germline lookup yields CDR1 SGHRS and CDR2 YFSETQ. Original methodology: Reference gene primer amplification gave nucleated cell count estimates. Using immunoSEQ multiplex PCR, the repertoire was profiled, and TCRdb retains in-frame clones only, with some absent. V, J and clone size derive from that table, while D and trimming were established from the DNA sequence. The sample gives roughly 28,000 clones, approximately 90% of which show up once; approximately 9% is in the top ten. The sequence was obtained from a human donor in a cohort sampled during active COVID-19. Sequenced sample: peripheral blood. The V gene is TRBV5-1, the J gene TRBJ2-1; no reliable D call. The CDR3 spells CASSLQSVSSYNEQFF. CDR3 bases: TGCGCCAGCAGCCTCCAAAGCGTGAGCTCCTACAATGAGCAGTTCTTC.